This TCR beta chain emerged from a study of blood T cell repertoires in COVID-19. The overall study: COVID-19 samples collected from the United States, Italy and Spain covered acute and convalescent phases. PBMCs, B-cell-depleted T cells, or T cells were the source of the cDNA or gDNA that made up the material.

Under the authors' procedure: Amplification of reference gene primers provided the estimated nucleated cell counts. Profiling relied on immunoSEQ multiplex PCR, and the TCRdb table lists in-frame clones only, not all of them. V and J calls and clone size are given by that table; D and trimming were obtained from the DNA. The repertoire has more than 200,000 clones, under 90% of them found once; the top ten carry 4.2%. The CDR3 loop spans 14 amino acids. Germline CDR1 reads SNHLY; CDR2 reads FYNNEI. V shed 7 bases and J 2 bases; nucleotides not matched to a gene: 6. Sequenced: peripheral blood. The chain has TRBV2 and TRBJ2-3; 7 positions agree with TRBD2. This sequence was found in a man aged 60 to 69 with acute or convalescent COVID-19. CDR3 sequence reads: CASKPGGFTDTQYF. In nucleotides, the CDR3 is TGTGCCAGCAAGCCGGGGGGTTTCACAGATACGCAGTATTTT.